This T cell receptor beta chain was recovered during a study of control samples from healthy donors and cancer patients (dated by TCRdb to about 2020). Cut back by 4 bases and 8 bases, the V and J ends lie 11 bases apart. The CDR3 starts with the cysteine, ends with the phenylalanine, and has 12 residues. The read is trimmed to its CDR3 DNA, 36 bases read in frame from base 1. The germline V gene provides CDR1 LGHNA and CDR2 YNFKEQ. Library preparation employed the immunoSEQ multiplex PCR assay. TCRdb took over this immuneACCESS table, retaining in-frame rearrangements with V and J assigned. Such tables are incomplete; in checked studies, under half of the missing clones stem from an unresolved V gene, and the remainder is unexplained. The sample profile shows 70,000 or so clones; roughly nine tenths of them were found once. Around 19% of the sample belongs to the ten largest clones. With regard to this clone: Its antigen is still unknown. No base quality values were provided; no much bigger clone lies one nucleotide off.

This receptor chain uses TRBV4-2 and TRBJ1-2; too little of a D gene remains to name it. What was sequenced was PBMCs. The clonotype was recovered from a man in his fifties or sixties with lung cancer. The sequence in DNA is TGTGCCAGCAGCCCGGACCTGCTGGGCTACACCTTC. Its amino acids are CASSPDLLGYTF.